This T cell receptor beta chain was obtained from a study of blood T cell repertoires in COVID-19. Study in general: Sample material is recorded as cDNA or gDNA derived from T cells, B-cell-depleted T cells, or PBMCs.

This CDR3 region has 17 residues. From germline, CDR1 is MDHEN and CDR2 SYDVKM. With 6 bases clipped from V and 5 bases from J, the junction kept 8 bases outside the gene matches. Participant ages covered 18 to 89 years across 24 US areas. The study assigned cohorts using participant-reported clinical history. As originally analysed: Using reference gene primer amplification, nucleated cell counts were estimated. Generated by immunoSEQ multiplex PCR, the TCRdb table keeps only in-frame clones and is missing some. Clonal size and the V and J genes are those of that table, whereas D and trimming came from the DNA. This sample carries approximately 140,000 clones, roughly four fifths of them seen once, and the ten largest clones take 3% to 3.5%. This clone appeared a few times.

This receptor was taken from a woman aged 45-65 years with acute COVID-19. J is TRBJ2-3 and V is TRBV28; 16 nucleotides line up with TRBD2. The sequenced material came from PBMCs or T cells enriched from blood (not recorded which). CDR3 sequence reads: CASRAGLAGGPRDTQYF. In DNA form, the CDR3 reads TGTGCCAGCAGGGCGGGACTAGCGGGAGGGCCAAGAGATACGCAGTATTTT.